These 19 T cell receptor beta chains were sequenced from one sample in a study of OX40 agonist ivuxolimab in advanced cancers. TCRdb's table, derived via immunoSEQ multiplex PCR, lists solely in-frame clones and lacks some. The sample yields tens of thousands of clones, 86% seen once. Source: CD4+ or CD8+ T cells sorted from blood, taken in a trial of the OX40 agonist ivuxolimab. All receptors come from an adult with an advanced solid tumor such as melanoma, head and neck, liver or kidney cancer.

V and J are TRBV7-8 and TRBJ1-6; D is possibly TRBD1 (5 bases). CDR3 length: 15 residues. The V gene lost 4 bases and the J gene lost 7 bases, with 14 bases spanning the gap. Germline V lookup: CDR1 SGHVS, CDR2 FQNEAQ. Here the CDR3 reads CASSSITTVNSPLHF. The CDR3 region has the DNA TGTGCCAGCAGCTCCATCACGACAGTAAATTCACCCCTCCACTTT.

The table lists this clone with a count of one. The J gene is TRBJ1-6, the V gene TRBV5-1, with 8 bases fitting TRBD1. The CDR3 extends over 14 amino acids. V trimming: 4 bases; J trimming: 7 bases; junction bases outside the gene matches: 4. Germline V CDR1 and CDR2: SGHRS, YFSETQ. CDR3 loop: CASSEGQGNSPLHF. The CDR3 coding sequence is TGCGCCAGCAGCGAAGGACAGGGAAATTCACCCCTCCACTTT.

The rearrangement links TRBV7-9 to TRBJ1-2; no clear D. The CDR3 covers 13 residues. From germline, CDR1 is SEHNR and CDR2 FQNEAQ (reference sequence). The V gene lost 5 bases and the J gene lost 2 bases, with 9 bases spanning the gap. The CDR3 DNA reads as TGTGCCAGCAGCAACAGCCCCAACTATGGCTACACCTTC. This codes for CASSNSPNYGYTF.

This clone is a singleton in its sample. V gene TRBV4-1 combines with J gene TRBJ2-3; 10 nucleotides agree with TRBD2. CDR3 length equals 18 residues. From germline, CDR1 is MGHRA and CDR2 YSYEKL. The trim removed 1 base at V and 6 bases at J, leaving 13 bases unmatched. This CDR3 is CASSQVPSSAGGGDTQYF. Here the CDR3 DNA reads TGCGCCAGCAGCCAAGTACCTTCATCAGCGGGGGGGGGCGATACGCAGTATTTT.

The gene calls are TRBV5-5 and TRBJ1-4; D unclear. In germline, CDR1 is SGHKS, CDR2 YYEKEE (reference sequence). Between the trimmed V and J ends, which lost 1 base and 6 bases, there was a span of 13 bases. The CDR3 extends over 15 amino acids. In nucleotides, the CDR3 is TGTGCCAGCAGCTTGATATTTGGAGACGATGAAAAACTGTTTTTT. Protein sequence: CASSLIFGDDEKLFF.

The chain joins TRBV6-1 to TRBJ2-2; a possible D gene is TRBD1 (5 bases). Trimming removed 2 bases at V and 7 bases at J, with 8 bases between. The CDR3 runs to 13 residues. In germline, CDR1 is MNHNS, CDR2 SASEGT. CDR3 in DNA: TGTGCCAGCAGTGAACAGGGATTCGGGGAGCTGTTTTTT. Encoded protein: CASSEQGFGELFF.

V and J are TRBV6-5 and TRBJ2-3, with 10 bases that match TRBD1. V lost 6 bases to trimming and J lost 3 bases; unmatched junction nucleotides: 6. Germline CDR1 MNHEY, CDR2 SVGAGI. The CDR3 contains 15 residues. This chain's CDR3 is CASSPGQGGTDTQYF. The CDR3 DNA is TGTGCCAGCAGCCCCGGACAGGGGGGAACAGATACGCAGTATTTT.

The rearrangement uses TRBV7-6 and TRBJ2-7, with D hard to call. The CDR3 loop spans 13 amino acids. Germline V gives CDR1 SGHVS, CDR2 FNYEAQ. V dropped 1 base and J dropped 3 bases, with 7 bases sitting between them. CDR3 in DNA: TGTGCCAGCAGCTTAGGTGCCCTCTACGAGCAGTACTTC. The encoded protein is CASSLGALYEQYF.

The chain combines TRBV18 with TRBJ1-1; the D gene is possibly TRBD1 (5 bases). Germline values: CDR1 KGHSH, CDR2 LQKENI. V was trimmed by 4 bases and J by 1 base, leaving 10 bases between them. The CDR3 consists of 14 residues. CDR3 residues: CASSLSGGNTEAFF. In DNA form, the CDR3 reads TGTGCCAGCTCACTTAGTGGGGGGAACACTGAAGCTTTCTTT.

This clone was seen just once. One end of the junction does not line up with germline, which may come from a read error. The J gene is TRBJ2-1, the V gene TRBV7-7, with a tentative D call TRBD1 (6 bases). This CDR3 region has 14 residues. The germline V gene has CDR1 SSHAT and CDR2 FNYEAQ (reference sequence). CDR3 amino acids: CASSLGDNSREQFF. The CDR3 DNA follows: TGTGCTAGCAGCTTAGGGGACAACTCCAGAGAGCAGTTCTTC.

This clone was detected a few times. This sequence joins TRBV7-2 and TRBJ1-3, with 7 bases that match TRBD1. The CDR3 has 14 residues. The V segment lost 5 bases and the J segment 2 bases; nucleotides outside the gene matches: 3. The germline gives CDR1 SGHTA, CDR2 FQGNSA. The CDR3 loop is CASSTGTAGNTIYF. CDR3 nucleotide sequence: TGTGCCAGCAGCACCGGGACAGCTGGAAACACCATATATTTT.

The chain links TRBV5-1 to TRBJ2-5; TRBD1 or TRBD2 may be the D gene (5 bases each). Trimming pared 4 bases from V and 4 bases from J, leaving 14 bases between. From germline, CDR1 is SGHRS and CDR2 YFSETQ. The CDR3 totals 14 residues. This chain's CDR3 is CASSPLRGRETQYF. CDR3 bases: TGCGCCAGCAGCCCCCTCCGGGGACGAGAGACCCAGTACTTC.

This clone was seen once. CDR3 sequence (DNA): TGTGCCAGCAGCTCCCGGGCCCTACGAGGAATCGAGCAGTACTTC. Its translation is CASSSRALRGIEQYF. The rearrangement joins TRBV5-6 to TRBJ2-7; D remains unclear. From germline, CDR1 is SGHDT and CDR2 YYEEEE. The CDR3 sequence is 15 residues long. V shed 3 bases and J shed 6 bases, with 19 bases lying between them.

The chain uses TRBV15 and TRBJ1-2; D perhaps matches TRBD1 (6 bases). The CDR3 length is 15 residues. Germline lookup yields CDR1 LNHNV and CDR2 YYDKDF (reference sequence). Trimming cost V 1 base and J 4 bases, with 13 bases left between them. The CDR3 nucleotides read TGTGCCACCAGCAGAGTCGTCACAGGGACCTATGGCTACACCTTC. Translating it yields CATSRVVTGTYGYTF.

The genes are TRBV6-1 and TRBJ1-4, with unresolved D. V lost 2 bases and J 4 bases, leaving 8 bases between the germline ends. In germline, CDR1 is MNHNS, CDR2 SASEGT. The length of the CDR3 is 14 residues. This CDR3 is CASSEKQLNEKLFF. The CDR3 nucleotides read TGTGCCAGCAGTGAAAAACAGCTTAATGAAAAACTGTTTTTT.

The chain is built from TRBV9 and TRBJ1-2; no firm D call. The germline V gene encodes CDR1 SGDLS and CDR2 YYNGEE. V dropped 1 base and J dropped 0 bases, with 13 bases sitting between them. The CDR3 is made up of 16 amino acids. CDR3 DNA sequence: TGTGCCAGCAGCGTATTGCCAACACCATCTAACTATGGCTACACCTTC. Its protein product is CASSVLPTPSNYGYTF.

This rearrangement joins TRBV7-2 to TRBJ1-1; D ambiguous. CDR3 size: 15 residues. With 7 bases removed from V and 0 bases from J, the gap between germline ends came to 15 bases. Germline V gene data show CDR1 as SGHTA and CDR2 as FQGNSA. This chain's CDR3 is CASTHVGSMNTEAFF. CDR3 DNA sequence: TGTGCCAGCACCCACGTCGGATCTATGAACACTGAAGCTTTCTTT. The full variable domain, completed using reference TRBV7-2 and TRBJ1-1, is GAGVSQSPSNKVTEKGKDVELRCDPISGHTALYWYRQSLGQGLEFLIYFQGNSAPDKSGLPSDRFSAERTGGSVSTLTIQRTQQEDSAVYLCASTHVGSMNTEAFFGQGTRLTVV.

Written as DNA, the CDR3 is TGTGCCAGCAGCGTTCTCCCAGGGGCGGATGGCTACACCTTC. This translates into CASSVLPGADGYTF. The chain links TRBV9 to TRBJ1-2, with D perhaps TRBD1 (6 bases). The CDR3 covers 14 residues. V was pared by 2 bases and J by 6 bases, with 14 bases between. Looked up from germline, CDR1 is SGDLS and CDR2 is YYNGEE.

V is TRBV6-1 and J is TRBJ2-6, with 7 bases fitting TRBD2. The germline V gene has CDR1 MNHNS and CDR2 SASEGT. This CDR3 contains 18 residues. The ends lost 0 bases at V and 2 bases at J; junction bases unmatched: 7. In nucleotides, the CDR3 is TGTGCCAGCAGTGAAGCGGCGGGGGAGGTAACTGGGGCCAACGTCCTGACTTTC. Translating it yields CASSEAAGEVTGANVLTF.